This T cell receptor (beta chain) was sequenced in a study of OX40 agonist ivuxolimab in advanced cancers. Per germline, CDR1 SNHLY and CDR2 FYNNEI. The J segment lost 3 bases and the V segment lost 4 bases, leaving 2 bases of the junction unmatched. CDR3 length: 14 residues. This clone came up once. Its specificity is not known. Study outcomes and limitations: The mean number of expanded clones was higher in CD8+ T cells than in CD4+.

Profiling relied on immunoSEQ multiplex PCR, and the TCRdb table lists in-frame clones only, not all of them. Among 75,000 or so clones listed, 80% to 90% were seen once. This receptor was taken from an adult with an advanced solid tumor such as melanoma, head and neck, liver or kidney cancer. Source: CD4+ or CD8+ T cells sorted from blood, taken in a trial of the OX40 agonist ivuxolimab. The chain uses TRBV2 and TRBJ1-5; 8 bases map to TRBD1. CDR3: CASSGTGNNQPQHF. CDR3 DNA sequence: TGTGCCAGCAGTGGGACAGGGAACAATCAGCCCCAGCATTTT.